Below, 5 T cell receptor beta chains from the same sample are listed, as sequenced in a study of blood T cell repertoires in COVID-19. Repertoires were generated with immunoSEQ multiplex PCR, while TCRdb's copy carries only in-frame clones and drops some. The sample lists under 200,000 clones; 75% to 85% were seen once. The sequenced sample was peripheral blood. The receptors here all came from a woman aged 55-69 years with COVID-19, enrolled during active disease.

This clone showed up just a few times. CDR3 protein: CASSVYSSGSMNEQFF. The CDR3 region has the DNA TGTGCCAGCAGTGTCTACTCTAGCGGGAGTATGAATGAGCAGTTCTTC. The chain has TRBV6-1 and TRBJ2-1; TRBD2 matches 10 bases. Germline V gene data show CDR1 as MNHNS and CDR2 as SASEGT. With V trimmed by 4 bases and J by 7 bases, 10 bases remained unmatched. The CDR3 has 16 amino acids.

This clone was counted ten times or more. This sequence joins TRBV19 and TRBJ1-2; D may be TRBD1 (5 bases). The CDR3 extends over 13 amino acids. The V and J ends lost 6 bases and 5 bases respectively, with 13 bases between them. Germline CDR1 reads LNHDA; CDR2 reads SQIVND (reference sequence). In nucleotides, the CDR3 is TGTGCCAGTAGAACCAGGGTTGGGTATGGCTACACCTTC. It specifies CASRTRVGYGYTF.

The rearrangement links TRBV9 to TRBJ2-7; 8 bases align to TRBD2. The germline CDR1 and CDR2 sequences are SGDLS and YYNGEE. CDR3 size: 15 residues. Trimming cost V 4 bases and J 6 bases; bases outside gene matches: 12. CDR3 coding DNA: TGTGCCAGCAGCCTACACGCAGCGGGAGCCCCCGAGCAGTACTTC. It codes for CASSLHAAGAPEQYF.

The chain uses TRBV19 and TRBJ2-1, with TRBD2 identical over 13 bases. Germline V CDR1 and CDR2: LNHDA, SQIVND (reference sequence). The CDR3 consists of 18 residues. V gave up 4 bases and J gave up 0 bases; unmatched junction bases: 6. CDR3 loop: CASSTGTSGVSSYNEQFF. The CDR3 DNA sequence: TGTGCCAGTAGTACCGGGACTAGCGGGGTGAGCTCCTACAATGAGCAGTTCTTC.

The V call is TRBV25-1, the J call TRBJ1-2; weak D call: TRBD1 (6 bases). CDR3 length equals 12 residues. V was shortened by 3 bases and J by 8 bases, with 10 bases between the two germline ends. Germline V gene lookup returns CDR1 MGHDK and CDR2 SYGVNS. The CDR3 DNA sequence: TGTGCCAGCAGTGAGGGGGCGCGGGGCTACACCTTC. Its translation is CASSEGARGYTF.